This record covers a single TCR beta chain. Its specificity is unknown. This entry is derived from a study of neurological immune-mediated disorders. Overall study results and limits: It was HTLV-1-associated myelopathy that showed the most TCR clonal expansion, while multiple sclerosis showed the least, falling below healthy controls.

The V end was cut by 2 bases, the J end by 4 bases, with 6 bases between. The CDR3 is 12 residues long. CDR1 SGHRS and CDR2 YFSETQ come from the germline V gene. It was by 5'RACE with 10-nucleotide random UMIs that the cDNA was made. TCRdb processed the 5' RACE reads anew with MiXCR; each CDR3 protein has one entry. The table includes about 88,000 distinct CDR3 sequences, approximately 3.3% detected once. The chain recombines TRBV5-1 with TRBJ2-5, with D possibly being TRBD2 (6 bases). This TCR was recovered from a woman aged 18-29 years with multiple sclerosis. Sequenced: PBMCs. The CDR3 DNA is TGCGCCAGCAGCTTCGGGGGAGAGACCCAGTACTTC. Its translation is CASSFGGETQYF.